This entry concerns a single T cell receptor (beta chain). It lacks a known antigen. The record has no base qualities; no much larger clone is one base away. V is pared back by 3 bases and J by 6 bases, with 18 bases lying between the germline termini. From cysteine to phenylalanine, the CDR3 is 16 amino acids long. Just CDR3 DNA is preserved here, 48 bases in frame from base 1. According to the germline V gene (reference sequence), CDR1 reads LNHDA and CDR2 reads SQIVND. The data belong to a study of control samples from healthy donors and cancer patients (dated by TCRdb to 2019 to 2021). The library was built by means of the immunoSEQ multiplex PCR assay. The clones in this table, taken by TCRdb from immuneACCESS, are in-frame only. Not every clone is retained; where verified, under half of the shortfall comes from an unresolved V gene, and the cause of the rest is unknown. For this sample the table gives 75,000 to 90,000 clones, of which approximately 81% were detected only once. Around 2.1% of the sample is held by the ten biggest clonotypes.

This sequence was found in a woman aged 40 to 55 in good health. Sequencing was performed on blood. The chain is made from TRBV19 and TRBJ1-5; TRBD1 is perhaps the D gene, given 6 matching bases. The DNA sequence is as follows: TGTGCCAGTAGTATGGGGGGCGGGGGGCGAGGTCAGCCCCAGCATTTT. Translation gives CASSMGGGGRGQPQHF.